The entry that follows covers one T cell receptor beta chain sequence. Its specificity is unknown. This sample was included in a study of T cells in tumors after PD-1 blockade. Across the whole study: A subset received ongoing vismodegib 150 mg daily alongside anti-PD-1 therapy. Overall study findings and caveats: Blood contained 35% to 50% of the tumor's TCR clonotypes. After therapy, most expanded exhausted CD8+ clones were absent pre-treatment, suggesting clonal replacement.

Looked up from germline, CDR1 is MDHEN and CDR2 is SYDVKM. V shed 5 bases and J 3 bases; nucleotides not matched to a gene: 12. The CDR3 spans 16 residues. The method was immunoSEQ multiplex PCR; TCRdb's version includes in-frame clones alone and lacks a portion of them. Altogether more than 9,000 clones are present, roughly three fifths being singletons, with the ten largest covering around 13%. Site-matched primary tumor biopsies were taken before and after PD-1 blockade. V and J are TRBV28 and TRBJ1-2, with 7 bases identical to TRBD1. The TCR originated in a human donor with basal cell carcinoma. Here the sequenced sample was tumor tissue, taken after anti-PD-1 treatment. This chain's CDR3 is CASSRPPGQPDYGYTF. The CDR3 nucleotides read TGTGCCAGCAGTCGCCCTCCGGGACAGCCGGACTATGGCTACACCTTC.